This paragraph covers one TCR beta chain sequence. The antigen is undetermined. The entry originates in a study of identical twins. Whole-study findings and limits: Potential partial confounding of zero-insertion analyses by invariant MAIT and iNKT cells was noted. Reduced insertions were recorded for abundant cord blood beta clonotypes, with no such pattern in memory repertoires. Models underestimated TCR alpha sharing (out-of-frame) in monozygotic twins. Interpretation of the results relied on cross-sectional statistical analysis and not on following the same donors.

The CDR3 loop spans 13 amino acids. CDR1 is MDHEN, CDR2 SYDVKM, per germline. Trimming stripped 3 bases from V and 6 bases from J, with 11 bases between. TCRdb fed the 5' RACE reads into MiXCR, producing one record per CDR3 protein. The table shows roughly 710,000 distinct CDR3 sequences, with around 6.1% occurring only once. The chain uses TRBV28 and TRBJ1-2; no firm D call. Sequencing was carried out using naive T cells sorted from blood. The sequence was collected from a man aged 18 to 29 in good health. The CDR3 sequence: CASSLVPGNGYTF. DNA for the CDR3: TGTGCCAGCAGTTTGGTTCCCGGGAATGGCTACACCTTC.